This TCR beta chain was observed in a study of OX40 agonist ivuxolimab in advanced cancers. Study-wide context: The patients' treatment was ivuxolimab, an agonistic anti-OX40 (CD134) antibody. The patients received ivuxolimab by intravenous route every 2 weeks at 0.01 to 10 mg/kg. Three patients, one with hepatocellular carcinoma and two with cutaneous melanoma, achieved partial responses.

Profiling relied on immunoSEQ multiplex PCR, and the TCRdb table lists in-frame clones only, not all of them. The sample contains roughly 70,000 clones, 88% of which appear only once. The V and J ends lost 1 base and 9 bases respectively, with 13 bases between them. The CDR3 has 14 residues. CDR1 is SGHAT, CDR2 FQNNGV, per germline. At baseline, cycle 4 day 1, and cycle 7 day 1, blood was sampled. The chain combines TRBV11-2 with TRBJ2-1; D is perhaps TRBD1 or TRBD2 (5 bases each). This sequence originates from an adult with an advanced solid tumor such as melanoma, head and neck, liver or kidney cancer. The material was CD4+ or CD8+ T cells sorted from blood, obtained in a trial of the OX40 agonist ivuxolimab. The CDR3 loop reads CASSLGHSRGEQFF. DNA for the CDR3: TGTGCCAGCAGCTTAGGACACTCGAGGGGTGAGCAGTTCTTC.